A selection of T cell receptor beta chains follows, all from one sample in a study of cytomegalovirus exposure and HLA in healthy donors. The data were produced by immunoSEQ multiplex PCR, yet TCRdb's version contains in-frame clones alone and is incomplete. The data contain about 200,000 clones, around 80% of them singletons. Material: PBMCs. The receptors here all came from a man in his forties or fifties in good health and CMV-seropositive. CDR3s include the opening cysteine and the closing phenylalanine or tryptophan. A D gene is named only where the DNA matches it firmly. Clone size is not always given. Where it is, it says once, few, many or a class for expanded clones.

abundance	len	v_gene	j_gene	d_gene	CDR3nt	CDR3aa
NA	14	TRBV6-5	TRBJ2-3	TRBD1	TGTGCCAGCACCTTCGACAGGGGCTCAGATACGCAGTATTTT	CASTFDRGSDTQYF
NA	15	TRBV27	TRBJ2-2	NA	TGTGCCAGCAGTTCCAGGTGGGGCGACACCGGGGAGCTGTTTTTT	CASSSRWGDTGELFF
NA	17	TRBV5-1	TRBJ1-2	TRBD1	TGCGCCAGCAGCTACCCGGACAGGCGCCCCGCTAACTATGGCTACACCTTC	CASSYPDRRPANYGYTF
few	14	TRBV4-1	TRBJ1-1	NA	TGCGCCAGCAACCAGGAGGGAAGGTACACTGAAGCTTTCTTT	CASNQEGRYTEAFF
NA	13	TRBV6-1	TRBJ2-2	NA	TGTGCCAGCAGTGAACATTACGGCGGGGAGCTGTTTTTT	CASSEHYGGELFF
NA	12	TRBV29-1	TRBJ1-2	NA	TGCAGCGTTGATGTGGCTGGAGATGGCTACACCTTC	CSVDVAGDGYTF
NA	17	TRBV12-1	TRBJ2-1	NA	TGTGCCAGCAGCTCGATAAATGGACTAGCCCAGAACAATGAGCAGTTCTTC	CASSSINGLAQNNEQFF
NA	14	TRBV2	TRBJ1-1	NA	TGTGCCAGCAGTGAATACCCCCGGGGTTCTGAAGCTTTCTTT	CASSEYPRGSEAFF
few	14	TRBV29-1	TRBJ2-7	TRBD1	TGCAGCACCATTACCGGGACAGCTTCCTACGAGCAGTACTTC	CSTITGTASYEQYF
NA	12	TRBV6-5	TRBJ1-2	NA	TGTGCCAGCAGTTCTAAACGGTATGGCTACACCTTC	CASSSKRYGYTF
NA	16	TRBV19	TRBJ1-5	NA	TGTGCCAGCAATGGTTGGGCAGGGGTAAACTATCAGCCCCAGCATTTT	CASNGWAGVNYQPQHF
few	14	TRBV5-4	TRBJ2-1	NA	TGTGCCAGCAGCTTAACCTACTCCTACAATGAGCAGTTCTTC	CASSLTYSYNEQFF
NA	14	TRBV27	TRBJ1-2	TRBD1	TGTGCCAGCAGTCCAACAGGGGGCCACTATGGCTACACCTTC	CASSPTGGHYGYTF
NA	17	TRBV5-1	TRBJ2-3	TRBD2	TGCGCCAGCAGCCTGGGACTAGCGGGATCGAGCACAGATACGCAGTATTTT	CASSLGLAGSSTDTQYF
NA	12	TRBV19	TRBJ1-1	NA	TGTGCCAGTAGTAGTAAGAACACTGAAGCTTTCTTT	CASSSKNTEAFF
NA	15	TRBV19	TRBJ1-1	TRBD1	TGTGCCAGTAGATGGCTGGGACAGGGACCCACTGAAGCTTTCTTT	CASRWLGQGPTEAFF
NA	15	TRBV27	TRBJ2-1	NA	TGTGCCAGCAGGTACCTAGCTACTTCCTACAATGAGCAGTTCTTC	CASRYLATSYNEQFF
NA	14	TRBV7-3	TRBJ1-1	NA	TGTGCCAGCAGCTTAGGAGGGAATGGGGCTGAAGCTTTCTTT	CASSLGGNGAEAFF
NA	13	TRBV5-4	TRBJ2-1	TRBD2	TGTGCCAGCAGCCAAGCGCGGGAGAAGGAGCAGTTCTTC	CASSQAREKEQFF
few	15	TRBV10-3	TRBJ2-1	NA	TGTGCCATCAGTGAGCCGGGACAAGGGGCAGATGAGCAGTTCTTC	CAISEPGQGADEQFF
once	14	TRBV11-2	TRBJ2-7	NA	TGTGCCAGCACCCCCTCCGGGGGAACCTACGAGCAGTACTTC	CASTPSGGTYEQYF
NA	13	TRBV6-6	TRBJ2-7	TRBD1	TGTGCCAGCCAGACAGGGAGCTCCTACGAGCAGTACTTC	CASQTGSSYEQYF
NA	17	TRBV9	TRBJ2-3	NA	TGTGCCAGCAGCGCACGGGGGGGGACAGGGCCCCCAGATACGCAGTATTTT	CASSARGGTGPPDTQYF
NA	15	TRBV7-6	TRBJ2-1	TRBD2	TGTGCCAGCACCGTAGAGGCGGGAGGGTACAATGAGCAGTTCTTC	CASTVEAGGYNEQFF
NA	16	TRBV4-1	TRBJ2-2	NA	TGCGCCAGCAGCCAAGGGACAGTGACGAACACCGGGGAGCTGTTTTTT	CASSQGTVTNTGELFF
NA	15	TRBV27	TRBJ1-2	TRBD1	TGTGCCAGCAGTACTCGGGACAGGGTGAACTATGGCTACACCTTC	CASSTRDRVNYGYTF
NA	15	TRBV27	TRBJ2-1	TRBD2	TGTGCCAGCAGTCCTTTTGCGGGGGCCTACAATGAGCAGTTCTTC	CASSPFAGAYNEQFF
NA	15	TRBV30	TRBJ1-1	TRBD1	TGTGCCTGGAGTCTAGGACAGGGGGTGAACACTGAAGCTTTCTTT	CAWSLGQGVNTEAFF